This T cell receptor (beta chain) emerged from a study of T cells expressing NK-cell markers. Study in general: It was from sorted CD3+CD56+NKG2C+, CD3+CD56+NKG2C- and CD3+CD56-NKG2C+ T cells that TCR beta repertoires came.

The CDR3 covers 15 residues. CDR1 and CDR2 (germline): SGHNT, YYREEE (reference sequence). After re-calling the 5' RACE reads, TCRdb lists one entry per CDR3 protein, DNA absent. Its clone listing holds 300,000 to 450,000 distinct CDR3 sequences. Sequencing used blood T cells: a sorted CD56 or NKG2C T cell subset, CD4+ or CD8+ T cells, or bulk PBMC T cells (not recorded which). The J gene is TRBJ2-1, the V gene TRBV5-4; TCRdb calls TRBD1, which cannot be checked without DNA. The clonotype was recovered from a man aged 18-70 years in good health. The CDR3 region is CASSLTGHLTNEQFF.